This T cell receptor beta chain was captured in a study of memory CD4+ T cells and cytomegalovirus serostatus. Study observations and caveats: About two fifths of the roughly 150 known CMV-associated TCRbeta sequences appeared in CD4+ memory.

Clones were read by immunoSEQ multiplex PCR, and TCRdb kept only the in-frame ones, dropping some. The top ten hold about 1% of the sample, which has 64,000 or so clones, roughly three quarters seen once. With respect to this clone: What it binds is not known.

Single viable CD3+CD4+CD8-CD45RO+ cells were sorted as the memory CD4+ T cells. Serostatus was set by detecting CMV pp150, pp28, p38, p52 IgG. CD4+ T cells were isolated by positive magnetic selection. The ends lost 5 bases at V and 2 bases at J; junction bases unmatched: 4. This CDR3 has 14 amino acids. Looked up from germline, CDR1 is SEHNR and CDR2 is FQNEAQ (reference sequence). This TCR was recovered from an adult in good health and CMV-seronegative. This chain uses TRBV7-9 with TRBJ1-1; 8 nucleotides line up with TRBD1. Specimen: memory CD4+ T cells from blood. CDR3 sequence (DNA): TGTGCCAGCAGCCTACAGGGGGGTAACACTGAAGCTTTCTTT. It codes for CASSLQGGNTEAFF.